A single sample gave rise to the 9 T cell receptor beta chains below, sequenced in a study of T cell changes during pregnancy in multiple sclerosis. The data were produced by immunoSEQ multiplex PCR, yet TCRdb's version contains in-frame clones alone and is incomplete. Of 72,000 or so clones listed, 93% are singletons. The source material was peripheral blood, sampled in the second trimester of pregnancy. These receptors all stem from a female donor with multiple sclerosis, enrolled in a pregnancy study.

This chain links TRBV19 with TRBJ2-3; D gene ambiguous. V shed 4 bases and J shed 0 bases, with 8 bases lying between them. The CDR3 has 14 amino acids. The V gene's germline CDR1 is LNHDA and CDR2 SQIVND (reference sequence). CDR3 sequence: CASSTGRSTDTQYF. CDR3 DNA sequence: TGTGCCAGTAGTACCGGTCGTAGCACAGATACGCAGTATTTT.

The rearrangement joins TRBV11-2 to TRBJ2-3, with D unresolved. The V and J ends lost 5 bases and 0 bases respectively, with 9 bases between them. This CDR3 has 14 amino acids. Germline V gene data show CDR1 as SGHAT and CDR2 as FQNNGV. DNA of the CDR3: TGTGCCAGCAGCCCAGAATATAGCACAGATACGCAGTATTTT. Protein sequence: CASSPEYSTDTQYF.

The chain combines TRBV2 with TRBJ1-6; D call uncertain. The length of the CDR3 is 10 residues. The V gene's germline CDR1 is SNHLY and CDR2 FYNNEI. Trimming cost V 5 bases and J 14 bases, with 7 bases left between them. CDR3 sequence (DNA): TGTGCCAGCAGTTTGCGGGCCCTCCACTTT. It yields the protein CASSLRALHF. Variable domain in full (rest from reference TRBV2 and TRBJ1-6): EPEVTQTPSHQVTQMGQEVILRCVPISNHLYFYWYRQILGQKVEFLVSFYNNEISEKSEIFDDQFSVERPDGSNFTLKIRSTKLEDSAMYFCASSLRALHFGNGTRLTVT.

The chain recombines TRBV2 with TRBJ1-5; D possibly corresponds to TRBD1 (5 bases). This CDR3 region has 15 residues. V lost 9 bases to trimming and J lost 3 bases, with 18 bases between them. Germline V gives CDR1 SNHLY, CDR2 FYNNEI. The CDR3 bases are TGTGCCAGTAGTAAGCAGGGCGGGACCAATCAGCCCCAGCATTTT. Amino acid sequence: CASSKQGGTNQPQHF.

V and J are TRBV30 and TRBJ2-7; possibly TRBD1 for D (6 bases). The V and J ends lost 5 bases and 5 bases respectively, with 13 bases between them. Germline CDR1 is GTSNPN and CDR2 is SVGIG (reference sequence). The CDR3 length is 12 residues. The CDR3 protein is CAWEQGFDEQYF. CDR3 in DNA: TGTGCCTGGGAGCAGGGGTTCGACGAGCAGTACTTC.

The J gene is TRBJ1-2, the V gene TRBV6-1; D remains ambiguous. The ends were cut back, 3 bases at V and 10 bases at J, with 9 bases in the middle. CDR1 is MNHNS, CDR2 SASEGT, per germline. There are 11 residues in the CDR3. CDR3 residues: CASSDRRDYTF. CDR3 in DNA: TGTGCCAGCAGTGACAGGCGAGACTACACCTTC.

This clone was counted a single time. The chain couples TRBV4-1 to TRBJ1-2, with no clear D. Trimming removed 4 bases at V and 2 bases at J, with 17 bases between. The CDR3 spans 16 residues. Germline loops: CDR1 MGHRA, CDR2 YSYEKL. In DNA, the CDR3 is TGCGCCAGCAGCCTAAGATCACCCGGGGTGAACTATGGCTACACCTTC. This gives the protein CASSLRSPGVNYGYTF.

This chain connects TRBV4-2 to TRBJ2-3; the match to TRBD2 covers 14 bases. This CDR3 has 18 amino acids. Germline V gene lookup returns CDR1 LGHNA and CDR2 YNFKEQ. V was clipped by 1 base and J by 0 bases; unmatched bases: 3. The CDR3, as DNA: TGTGCCAGCAGCCAAGGACTAGCGGGGGGGCCTAGCACAGATACGCAGTATTTT. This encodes CASSQGLAGGPSTDTQYF.

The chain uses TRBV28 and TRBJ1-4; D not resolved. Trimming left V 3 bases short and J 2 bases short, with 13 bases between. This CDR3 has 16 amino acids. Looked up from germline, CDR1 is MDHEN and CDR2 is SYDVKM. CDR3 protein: CASSLRWAITNEKLFF. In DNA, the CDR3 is TGTGCCAGCAGTTTGCGCTGGGCCATTACTAATGAAAAACTGTTTTTT. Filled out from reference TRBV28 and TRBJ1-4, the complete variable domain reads DVKVTQSSRYLVKRTGEKVFLECVQDMDHENMFWYRQDPGLGLRLIYFSYDVKMKEKGDIPEGYSVSREKKERFSLILESASTNQTSMYLCASSLRWAITNEKLFFGSGTQLSVL.